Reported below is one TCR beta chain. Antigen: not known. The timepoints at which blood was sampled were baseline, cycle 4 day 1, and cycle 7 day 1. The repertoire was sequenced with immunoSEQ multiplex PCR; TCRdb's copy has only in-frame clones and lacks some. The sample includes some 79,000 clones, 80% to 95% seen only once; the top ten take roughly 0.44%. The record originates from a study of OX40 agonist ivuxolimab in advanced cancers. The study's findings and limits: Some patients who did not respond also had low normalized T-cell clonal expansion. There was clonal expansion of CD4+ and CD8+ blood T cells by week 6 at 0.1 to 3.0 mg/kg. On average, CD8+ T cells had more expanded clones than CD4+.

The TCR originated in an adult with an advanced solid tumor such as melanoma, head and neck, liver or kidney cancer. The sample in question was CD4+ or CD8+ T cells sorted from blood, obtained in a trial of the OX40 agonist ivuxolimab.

The CDR3 bases are TGCAGCGTTGTCCGGACTAGCGGGGCGAACAATGAGCAGTTCTTC. Translating it yields CSVVRTSGANNEQFF. This sequence joins TRBV29-1 and TRBJ2-1; 12 nucleotides line up with TRBD2. The ends lost 4 bases at V and 5 bases at J; junction bases unmatched: 6. The CDR3 contains 15 residues. Germline values: CDR1 SQVTM, CDR2 ANQGSEA.